This TCR beta chain comes out of a study of blood T cell repertoires in COVID-19. Background on the study: COVID-19 samples from acute and convalescent phases originated in the United States, Italy and Spain. PBMCs, B-cell-depleted T cells, or T cells provided the cDNA or gDNA that made up the material.

Source study methods: Quantification of nucleated cells was approximated via reference gene primer amplification. TCRdb's copy holds only in-frame clones and misses some; the assay was immunoSEQ multiplex PCR. D and trimming were read from the DNA, whereas the V and J calls and clone size are those reported in that table. The repertoire holds 150,000 to 200,000 clones, with about 88% as singletons. V was pared by 9 bases and J by 0 bases, with 15 bases between. This CDR3 is built from 14 residues. Germline CDR1 MRHNA, CDR2 SNTAGT. The gene calls are TRBV6-4 and TRBJ2-7, with TRBD2 as a possible D gene (5 bases). Sequencing was done on a sample of peripheral blood. The TCR originated in an elderly woman in a cohort sampled during active or convalescent COVID-19. DNA for the CDR3: TGTGCCAGAGCAGTCGGGGAGAACTCCTACGAGCAGTACTTC. Translated: CARAVGENSYEQYF.